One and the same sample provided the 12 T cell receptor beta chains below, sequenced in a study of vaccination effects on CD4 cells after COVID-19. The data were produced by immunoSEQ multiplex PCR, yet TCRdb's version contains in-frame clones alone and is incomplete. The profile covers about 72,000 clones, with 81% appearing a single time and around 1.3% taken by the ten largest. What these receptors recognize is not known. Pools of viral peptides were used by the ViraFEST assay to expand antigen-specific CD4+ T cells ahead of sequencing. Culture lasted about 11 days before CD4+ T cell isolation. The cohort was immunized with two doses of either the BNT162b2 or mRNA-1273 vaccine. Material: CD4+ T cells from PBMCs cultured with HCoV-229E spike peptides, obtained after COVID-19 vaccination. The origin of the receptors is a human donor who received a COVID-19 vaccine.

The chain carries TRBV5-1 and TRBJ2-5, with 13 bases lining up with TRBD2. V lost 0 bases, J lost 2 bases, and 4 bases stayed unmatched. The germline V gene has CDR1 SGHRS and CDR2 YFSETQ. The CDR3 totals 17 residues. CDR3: CASSLGPLAGGQETQYF. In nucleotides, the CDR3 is TGCGCCAGCAGCTTGGGCCCACTAGCGGGGGGGCAAGAGACCCAGTACTTC. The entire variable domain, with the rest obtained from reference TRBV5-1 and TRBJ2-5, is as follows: KAGVTQTPRYLIKTRGQQVTLSCSPISGHRSVSWYQQTPGQGLQFLFEYFSETQRNKGNFPGRFSGRQFSNSRSEMNVSTLELGDSALYLCASSLGPLAGGQETQYFGPGTRLLVL.

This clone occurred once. In DNA form, the CDR3 reads TGCGCCAGCAGCCAAGGAGGCGCGGGGGGGCCAGATACGCAGTATTTT. The encoded protein is CASSQGGAGGPDTQYF. The rearrangement links TRBV4-3 to TRBJ2-3; 9 positions match TRBD2. This CDR3 spans 16 amino acids. After removal of 1 base from V and 4 bases from J, the junction contained 6 bases not matched to a gene. Germline V gene lookup returns CDR1 LGHNA and CDR2 YSLEER.

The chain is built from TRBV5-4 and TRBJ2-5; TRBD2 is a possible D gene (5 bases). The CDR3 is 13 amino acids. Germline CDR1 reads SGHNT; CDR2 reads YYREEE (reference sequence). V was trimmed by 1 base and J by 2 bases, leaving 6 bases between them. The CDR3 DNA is TGTGCCAGCAGCTTGCGCGGGCAAGAGACCCAGTACTTC. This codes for CASSLRGQETQYF.

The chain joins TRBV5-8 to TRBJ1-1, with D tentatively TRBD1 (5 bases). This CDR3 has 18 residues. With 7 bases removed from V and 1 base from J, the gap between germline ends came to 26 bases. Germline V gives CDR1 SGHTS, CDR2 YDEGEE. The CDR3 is CASPNSAPLEGWNTEAFF. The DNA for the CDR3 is TGTGCCAGCCCCAATTCGGCCCCCCTGGAGGGGTGGAACACTGAAGCTTTCTTT.

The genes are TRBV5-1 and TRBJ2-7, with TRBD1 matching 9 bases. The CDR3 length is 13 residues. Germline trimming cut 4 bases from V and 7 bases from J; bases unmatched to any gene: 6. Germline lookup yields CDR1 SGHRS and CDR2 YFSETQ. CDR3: CASSPGTGNEQYV. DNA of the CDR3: TGCGCCAGCAGCCCCGGGACAGGGAATGAGCAGTACGTC.

The CDR3 DNA reads as TGTGCCAGCAGCGTAGCCTACGGGGGCACAGATACGCAGTATTTT. Protein product: CASSVAYGGTDTQYF. The chain links TRBV9 to TRBJ2-3; D possibly corresponds to TRBD2 (5 bases). Germline V gene sequence: CDR1 SGDLS, CDR2 YYNGEE. Trimming pared 0 bases from V and 1 base from J, leaving 9 bases between. The CDR3 extends over 15 amino acids.

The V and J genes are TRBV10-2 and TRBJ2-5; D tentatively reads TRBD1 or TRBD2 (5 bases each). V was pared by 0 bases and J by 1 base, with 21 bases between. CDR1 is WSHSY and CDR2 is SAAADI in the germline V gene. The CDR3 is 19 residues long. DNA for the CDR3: TGCGCCAGCAGTGAGTCCCCCGCAGGGAACGTCGGGGCCCAAGAGACCCAGTACTTC. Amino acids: CASSESPAGNVGAQETQYF.

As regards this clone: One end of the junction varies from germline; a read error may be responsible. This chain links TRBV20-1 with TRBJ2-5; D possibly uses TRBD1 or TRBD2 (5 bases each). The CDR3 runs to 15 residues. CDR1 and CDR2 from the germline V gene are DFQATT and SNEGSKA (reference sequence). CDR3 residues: CSASLPGRNQDTQYF. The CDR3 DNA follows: TGCAGTGCTAGTTTGCCAGGGAGAAATCAAGATACCCAGTACTTC.

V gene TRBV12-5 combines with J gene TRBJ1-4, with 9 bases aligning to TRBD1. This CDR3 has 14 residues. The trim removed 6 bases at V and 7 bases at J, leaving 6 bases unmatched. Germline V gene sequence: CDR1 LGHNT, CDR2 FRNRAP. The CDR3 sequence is CASGTQGAGEKLFF. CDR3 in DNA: TGTGCTAGTGGCACACAGGGGGCCGGTGAAAAACTGTTTTTT.

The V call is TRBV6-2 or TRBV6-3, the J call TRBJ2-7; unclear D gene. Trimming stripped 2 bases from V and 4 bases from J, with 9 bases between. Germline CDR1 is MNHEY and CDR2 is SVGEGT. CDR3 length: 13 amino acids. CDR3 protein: CASSYTRIYEQYV. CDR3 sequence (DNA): TGTGCCAGCAGTTACACTCGGATATACGAGCAGTACGTC.

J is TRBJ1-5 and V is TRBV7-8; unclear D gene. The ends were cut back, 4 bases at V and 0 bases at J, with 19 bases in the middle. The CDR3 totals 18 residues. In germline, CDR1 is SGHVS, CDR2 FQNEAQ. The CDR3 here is CASSSTWSSDYSNQPQHF. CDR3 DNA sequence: TGTGCCAGCAGCTCCACCTGGTCCTCCGATTATAGCAATCAGCCCCAGCATTTT.

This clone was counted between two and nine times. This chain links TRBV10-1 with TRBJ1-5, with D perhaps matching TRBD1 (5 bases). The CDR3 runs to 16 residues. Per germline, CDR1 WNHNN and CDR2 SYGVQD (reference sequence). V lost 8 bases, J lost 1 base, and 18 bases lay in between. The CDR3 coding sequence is TGCGCCAGCTCCCGGGTTAGGGACGGGAGCAATCAGCCCCAGCATTTT. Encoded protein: CASSRVRDGSNQPQHF.